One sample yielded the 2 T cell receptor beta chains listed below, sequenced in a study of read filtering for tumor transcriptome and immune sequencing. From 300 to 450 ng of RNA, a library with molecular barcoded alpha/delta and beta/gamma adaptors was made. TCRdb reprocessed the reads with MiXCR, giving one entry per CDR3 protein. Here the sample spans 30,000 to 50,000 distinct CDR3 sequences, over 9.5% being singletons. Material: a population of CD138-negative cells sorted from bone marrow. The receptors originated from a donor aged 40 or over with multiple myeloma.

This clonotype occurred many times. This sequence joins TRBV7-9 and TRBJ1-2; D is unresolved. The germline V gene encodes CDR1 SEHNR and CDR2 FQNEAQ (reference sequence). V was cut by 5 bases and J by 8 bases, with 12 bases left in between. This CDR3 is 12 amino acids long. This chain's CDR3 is CASSPQLRGYTF. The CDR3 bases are TGTGCCAGCAGCCCCCAGTTGCGGGGCTACACCTTC.

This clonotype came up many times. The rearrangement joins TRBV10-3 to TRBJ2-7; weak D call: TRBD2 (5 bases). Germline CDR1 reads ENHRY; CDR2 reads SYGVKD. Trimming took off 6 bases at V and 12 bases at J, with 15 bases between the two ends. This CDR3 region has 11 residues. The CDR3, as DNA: TGTGCCATCAGCGCAGCGGACCTATTGTACTTC. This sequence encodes CAISAADLLYF.